Here is one T cell receptor beta chain with its context. CDR1 is MNHNS, CDR2 SASEGT, per germline. The ends were cut back, 8 bases at V and 6 bases at J, with 16 bases in the middle. CDR3 length: 13 amino acids. This specimen comes from a study of T cell changes during pregnancy in multiple sclerosis. Method: immunoSEQ multiplex PCR; TCRdb's copy keeps in-frame clones and lacks some. This table holds around 66,000 clones, 91% found once. This receptor was obtained from a female donor in good health, enrolled as a control in a pregnancy study. The material was peripheral blood, obtained in the third trimester of pregnancy. J is TRBJ2-5 and V is TRBV6-1; maybe TRBD1 (6 bases). CDR3 amino acids: CASARDNEKTQYF. The CDR3, as DNA: TGTGCCAGCGCCCGGGACAACGAGAAGACCCAGTACTTC.